Below are 15 T cell receptor beta chains sequenced from a single sample in a study of T cell responses to AZD1222 COVID-19 vaccine listed by TCRdb under 2021. The library came from the immunoSEQ multiplex PCR assay. TCRdb holds this immuneACCESS table with in-frame rearrangements only. Some clones are missing; in checked studies, unresolved V genes explain under half, and the rest has no known cause. The sample has 95,000 to 110,000 clones on record, about 89% of them singletons. The ten most abundant clones make up under 7% of the sample. The label giving this sample's time point can be read as: baseline before first vaccination. Here the sequenced sample was peripheral blood, taken on day 0 of AZD1222 vaccination. The receptor set was obtained from an adult in good health.

The gene calls are TRBV27 and TRBJ1-1; no reliable D call. Trimming took 5 bases from V and 3 from J, leaving 13 bases between them. Germline lookup yields CDR1 MNHEY and CDR2 SMNVEV (reference sequence). This CDR3 contains 14 residues. CDR3 residues: CASSPRHVHTEAFF. CDR3 bases: TGTGCCAGCAGTCCCCGACACGTTCACACTGAAGCTTTCTTT.

This clone occurred once. The genes are TRBV10-3 and TRBJ2-7; TRBD2 matches at 8 bases. V was clipped by 6 bases and J by 3 bases; unmatched bases: 7. The CDR3 runs to 14 residues. Germline loops: CDR1 ENHRY, CDR2 SYGVKD. The CDR3 loop is CAIRSTGGSYEQYF. CDR3 DNA sequence: TGTGCCATCAGATCTACGGGGGGGAGCTACGAGCAGTACTTC.

The rearrangement joins TRBV7-2 to TRBJ1-5; D remains unclear. Germline lookup yields CDR1 SGHTA and CDR2 FQGNSA. The CDR3 totals 15 residues. V gave up 0 bases and J gave up 0 bases, with 6 bases separating them. The CDR3 region has the DNA TGTGCCAGCAGCTTAGCCCAGAATAGCAATCAGCCCCAGCATTTT. Its translation is CASSLAQNSNQPQHF.

The J gene is TRBJ2-3, the V gene TRBV3-1 (or the pseudogene TRBV3-2); no definite D call. This CDR3 spans 14 amino acids. The germline V gene has CDR1 LGHDT and CDR2 YNNKEL (reference sequence). V dropped 2 bases and J dropped 5 bases, with 11 bases sitting between them. CDR3 bases: TGTGCCAGCAGCCAATCCCCTATCGGAGATACGCAGTATTTT. It specifies CASSQSPIGDTQYF.

The CDR3 spells CASRWDSYEQYF. In DNA form, the CDR3 reads TGTGCCAGCAGGTGGGACAGCTACGAGCAGTACTTC. J is TRBJ2-7 and V is TRBV28, with 7 bases lining up with TRBD1. This CDR3 has 12 amino acids. V was pared by 6 bases and J by 3 bases, with 2 bases of the junction left unmatched. Per germline, CDR1 MDHEN and CDR2 SYDVKM.

The V call is TRBV24-1, the J call TRBJ2-6; D gene ambiguous. There are 14 residues in the CDR3. Germline V lookup: CDR1 KGHDR, CDR2 SFDVKD. Trimming removed 5 bases at V and 0 bases at J, with 4 bases between. CDR3 amino acids: CATSAPSGANVLTF. The CDR3 DNA reads TGTGCCACCAGTGCCCCCTCTGGGGCCAACGTCCTGACTTTC.

This sequence joins TRBV4-2 and TRBJ1-2; weak D call: TRBD1 (6 bases). CDR1 is LGHNA and CDR2 is YNFKEQ in the germline V gene. Deletions cut 0 bases from V and 7 bases from J, with 27 bases between. This CDR3 is built from 19 residues. CDR3 sequence: CASSQDMLVAALGGRGYTF. Written as DNA, the CDR3 is TGTGCCAGCAGCCAAGATATGTTGGTTGCCGCGTTGGGGGGCCGTGGCTACACCTTC.

The chain combines TRBV19 with TRBJ1-2; TRBD1 might be the D (6 bases). The CDR3 runs to 16 residues. V was clipped by 5 bases and J by 0 bases, with 16 bases between them. CDR1 and CDR2 from the germline V gene are LNHDA and SQIVND (reference sequence). The CDR3 DNA reads as TGTGCCAGTAGTCGTCGCAAGGACAGTGCTAACTATGGCTACACCTTC. Its protein product is CASSRRKDSANYGYTF.

The chain recombines TRBV7-9 with TRBJ2-3; the match to TRBD2 covers 11 bases. Unmatched junction bases numbered 5, after V lost 6 bases and J lost 6 bases. CDR3 size: 14 residues. The V gene's germline CDR1 is SEHNR and CDR2 FQNEAQ (reference sequence). CDR3 in amino acids: CASRGGTSGDTQYF. CDR3 coding DNA: TGTGCCAGCAGGGGTGGGACTAGCGGCGATACGCAGTATTTT.

This sequence joins TRBV7-3 and TRBJ2-2; TRBD2 matches at 16 bases. CDR1 SGHTA and CDR2 FQGTGA come from the germline V gene. Germline trimming cut 4 bases from V and 6 bases from J; bases unmatched to any gene: 14. The CDR3 extends over 20 amino acids. CDR3 bases: TGTGCCAGCAGCTCCTCCGGGACTAGCGGGAGGGCCAGTGGAGCCGGGGAGCTGTTTTTT. Residues: CASSSSGTSGRASGAGELFF. The variable domain in full, completed from reference TRBV7-3 and TRBJ2-2, reads GAGVSQTPSNKVTEKGKYVELRCDPISGHTALYWYRQSLGQGPEFLIYFQGTGAADDSGLPNDRFFAVRPEGSVSTLKIQRTERGDSAVYLCASSSSGTSGRASGAGELFFGEGSRLTVL.

This rearrangement joins TRBV15 to TRBJ1-1; D remains unclear. This CDR3 is built from 16 residues. Germline V lookup: CDR1 LNHNV, CDR2 YYDKDF (reference sequence). Trimming took 4 bases from V and 3 from J, leaving 18 bases between them. CDR3 protein: CATSTGLTKRDTEAFF. The DNA for the CDR3 is TGTGCCACCAGCACAGGTCTAACGAAAAGGGACACTGAAGCTTTCTTT.

This clone has only a few counts. This chain joins TRBV19 and TRBJ2-1, with TRBD2 matching 9 bases. Losses at the gene ends were 3 bases for V and 16 bases for J; bases not matched to a gene: 13. Germline V gene lookup returns CDR1 LNHDA and CDR2 SQIVND (reference sequence). This CDR3 has 14 amino acids. In DNA, the CDR3 is TGTGCCAGTAGTATCATAGGCGGGAGGGATCCGGGCTTCTTC. This sequence encodes CASSIIGGRDPGFF.

This sequence joins TRBV3-1 (or the pseudogene TRBV3-2) and TRBJ2-5; perhaps TRBD2 as D (6 bases). Trimming removed 2 bases at V and 4 bases at J, with 11 bases between. Germline V CDR1 and CDR2: LGHDT, YNNKEL (reference sequence). The CDR3 runs to 14 residues. CDR3 residues: CASSQRPGLETQYF. The CDR3 region has the DNA TGTGCCAGCAGCCAACGTCCGGGACTAGAGACCCAGTACTTC.

This clone has more than one count but fewer than ten. V usage is TRBV12-3 or TRBV12-4 and J usage is TRBJ1-1, with D unclear. The V gene lost 7 bases and the J gene lost 6 bases, with 12 bases spanning the gap. This CDR3 contains 12 residues. CDR3 region: CASTQNRAEAFF. In DNA form, the CDR3 reads TGTGCCAGCACTCAAAATCGGGCTGAAGCTTTCTTT.

This chain uses TRBV5-1 with TRBJ2-7, with D uncertain. The V end lost 0 bases, the J end lost 6 bases, and 4 bases lay between the germline ends. This CDR3 has 11 amino acids. Germline loops: CDR1 SGHRS, CDR2 YFSETQ. CDR3 sequence reads: CASSLGPEQYF. In DNA form, the CDR3 reads TGCGCCAGCAGCTTGGGCCCCGAGCAGTACTTC.